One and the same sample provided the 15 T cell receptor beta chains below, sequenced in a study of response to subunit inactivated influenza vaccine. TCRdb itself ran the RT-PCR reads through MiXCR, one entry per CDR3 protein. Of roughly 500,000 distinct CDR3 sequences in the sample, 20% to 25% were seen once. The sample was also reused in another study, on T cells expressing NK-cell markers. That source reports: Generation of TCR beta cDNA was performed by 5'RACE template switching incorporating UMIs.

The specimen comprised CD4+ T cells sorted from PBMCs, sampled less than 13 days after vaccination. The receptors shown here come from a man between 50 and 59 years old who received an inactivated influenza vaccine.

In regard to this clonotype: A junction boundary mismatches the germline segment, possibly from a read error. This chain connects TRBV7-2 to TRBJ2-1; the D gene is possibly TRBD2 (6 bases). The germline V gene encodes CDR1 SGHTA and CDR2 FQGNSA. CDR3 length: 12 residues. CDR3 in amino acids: CASSSTSLPQLF. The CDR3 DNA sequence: TGTGCCAGCAGCTCCACTAGCCTGCCCCAGCTCTTC.

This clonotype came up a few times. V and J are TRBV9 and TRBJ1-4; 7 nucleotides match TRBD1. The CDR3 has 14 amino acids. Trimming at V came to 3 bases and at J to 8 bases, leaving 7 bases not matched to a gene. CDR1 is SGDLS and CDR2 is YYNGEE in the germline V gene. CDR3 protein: CASSEGAGLEKLFF. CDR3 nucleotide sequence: TGTGCCAGCAGCGAGGGGGCAGGGCTGGAAAAACTGTTTTTT.

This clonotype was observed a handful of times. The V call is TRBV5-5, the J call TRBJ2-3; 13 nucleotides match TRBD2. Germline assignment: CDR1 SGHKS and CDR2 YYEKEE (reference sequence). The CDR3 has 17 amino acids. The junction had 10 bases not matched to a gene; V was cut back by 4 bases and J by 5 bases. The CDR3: CASSPPIGLAGEDTQYF. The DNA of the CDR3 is TGTGCCAGCAGCCCCCCCATCGGACTAGCGGGGGAAGATACGCAGTATTTT. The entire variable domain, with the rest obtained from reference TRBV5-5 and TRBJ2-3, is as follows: DAGVTQSPTHLIKTRGQQVTLRCSPISGHKSVSWYQQVLGQGPQFIFQYYEKEERGRGNFPDRFSARQFPNYSSELNVNALLLGDSALYLCASSPPIGLAGEDTQYFGPGTRLTVL.

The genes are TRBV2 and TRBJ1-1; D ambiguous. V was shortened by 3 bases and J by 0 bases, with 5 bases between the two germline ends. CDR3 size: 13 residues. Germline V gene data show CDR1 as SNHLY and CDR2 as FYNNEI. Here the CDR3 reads CASSDGMNTEAFF. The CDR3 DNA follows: TGTGCCAGCAGTGATGGGATGAACACTGAAGCTTTCTTT.

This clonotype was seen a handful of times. The CDR3 region has the DNA TGCGCCAGCAGCCAAGAGAGGTCCGGGGACCAGTACTTC. Its protein is CASSQERSGDQYF. The chain carries TRBV4-1 and TRBJ2-5, with a possible D match to TRBD2 (5 bases). Trimming left V 0 bases short and J 10 bases short, with 12 bases between. Germline lookup yields CDR1 MGHRA and CDR2 YSYEKL. This CDR3 contains 13 residues.

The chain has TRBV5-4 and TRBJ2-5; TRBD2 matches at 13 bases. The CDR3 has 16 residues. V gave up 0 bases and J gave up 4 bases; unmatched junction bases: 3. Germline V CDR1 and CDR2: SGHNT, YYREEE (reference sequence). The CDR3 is CASSLGTSGSVETQYF. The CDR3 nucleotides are TGTGCCAGCAGCTTGGGGACTAGCGGGAGCGTAGAGACCCAGTACTTC.

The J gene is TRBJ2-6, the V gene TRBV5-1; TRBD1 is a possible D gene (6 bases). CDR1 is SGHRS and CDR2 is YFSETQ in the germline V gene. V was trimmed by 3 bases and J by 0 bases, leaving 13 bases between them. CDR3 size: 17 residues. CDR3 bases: TGCGCCAGCAGCTCACTCACAGGGACCTCTGGGGCCAACGTCCTGACTTTC. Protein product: CASSSLTGTSGANVLTF. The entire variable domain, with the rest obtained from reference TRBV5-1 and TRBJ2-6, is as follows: KAGVTQTPRYLIKTRGQQVTLSCSPISGHRSVSWYQQTPGQGLQFLFEYFSETQRNKGNFPGRFSGRQFSNSRSEMNVSTLELGDSALYLCASSSLTGTSGANVLTFGAGSRLTVL.

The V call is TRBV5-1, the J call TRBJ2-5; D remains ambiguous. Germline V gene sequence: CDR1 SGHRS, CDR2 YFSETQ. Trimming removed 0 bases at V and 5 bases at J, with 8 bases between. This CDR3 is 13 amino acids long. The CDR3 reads CASSLDVGETQYF. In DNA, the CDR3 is TGCGCCAGCAGCTTGGATGTTGGGGAGACCCAGTACTTC.

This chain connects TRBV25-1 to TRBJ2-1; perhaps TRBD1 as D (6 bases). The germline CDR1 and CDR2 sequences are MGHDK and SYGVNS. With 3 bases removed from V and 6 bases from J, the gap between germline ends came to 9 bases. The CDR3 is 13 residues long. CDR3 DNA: TGTGCCAGCAGTGACGACAGGCTCAATGAGCAGTTCTTC. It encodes CASSDDRLNEQFF.

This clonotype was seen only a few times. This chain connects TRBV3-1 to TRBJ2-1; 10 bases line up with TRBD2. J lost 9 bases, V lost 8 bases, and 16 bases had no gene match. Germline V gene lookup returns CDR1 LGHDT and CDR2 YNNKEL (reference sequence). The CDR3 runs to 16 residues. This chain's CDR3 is CASGKPSAGGIGEQFF. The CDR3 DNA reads TGTGCCAGCGGGAAGCCGTCAGCGGGAGGGATTGGTGAGCAGTTCTTC.

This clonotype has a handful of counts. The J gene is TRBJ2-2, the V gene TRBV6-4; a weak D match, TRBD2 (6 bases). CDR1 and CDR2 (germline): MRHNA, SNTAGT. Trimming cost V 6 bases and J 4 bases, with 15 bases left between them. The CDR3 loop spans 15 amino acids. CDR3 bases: TGTGCCAGCAGCCCCGGTGGGGGGATCACCGGGGAGCTGTTTTTT. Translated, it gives CASSPGGGITGELFF.

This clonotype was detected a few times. The CDR3 region has the DNA TGTGCCGGAAACAGGGGGTTGTCAGATACGCAGTATTTT. Its protein is CAGNRGLSDTQYF. The genes are TRBV2 and TRBJ2-3; 8 bases match TRBD1. Germline V gives CDR1 SNHLY, CDR2 FYNNEI. There are 13 residues in the CDR3. The J segment lost 4 bases and the V segment lost 11 bases, leaving 8 bases of the junction unmatched.

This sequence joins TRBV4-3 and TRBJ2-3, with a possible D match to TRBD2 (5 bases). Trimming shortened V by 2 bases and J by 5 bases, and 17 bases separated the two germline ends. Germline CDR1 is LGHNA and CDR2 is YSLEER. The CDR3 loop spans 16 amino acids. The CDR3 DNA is TGCGCCAGCAGCCAATTCACTGGGGATGAGGGAGATACGCAGTATTTT. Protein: CASSQFTGDEGDTQYF.

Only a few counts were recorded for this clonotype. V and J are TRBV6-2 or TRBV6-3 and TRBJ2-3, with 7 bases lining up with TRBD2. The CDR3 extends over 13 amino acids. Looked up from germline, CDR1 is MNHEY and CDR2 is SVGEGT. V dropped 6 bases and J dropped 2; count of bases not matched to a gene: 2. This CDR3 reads CASRGTNTDTQYF. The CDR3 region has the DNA TGTGCCAGCAGGGGGACTAACACAGATACGCAGTATTTT.

This CDR3 is CASSYPERGSEQFF. The CDR3 region has the DNA TGTGCCAGCAGTTACCCCGAGCGGGGCAGTGAGCAGTTCTTC. The chain couples TRBV6-5 to TRBJ2-1; TRBD2 matches 7 bases. The CDR3 runs 14 residues. Germline V gene sequence: CDR1 MNHEY, CDR2 SVGAGI. The trim removed 2 bases at V and 9 bases at J, leaving 7 bases unmatched.